Described below is a single T cell receptor (beta chain) sequence and its context. What it binds is not known. This sample was taken from a study of cytomegalovirus exposure and HLA in healthy donors. Notes on the study in general: Later work found that TCR association rates differed between HLA loci; DRB1 had the most and HLA-C the fewest. There was a cluster of highly shared sequence variants that was likely a sequencing artifact. As a later analysis showed, a missense DCLRE1C variant was linked to trimming of TCR beta V- and J-genes.

Germline-derived CDR1 and CDR2 are MNHEY and SMNVEV (reference sequence). With 0 bases removed from V and 2 bases from J, the gap between germline ends came to 14 bases. The length of the CDR3 is 16 residues. In the PCR, 60 Vbeta and 13 Jbeta primers were used. TCRdb's copy holds only in-frame clones and misses some; the assay was immunoSEQ multiplex PCR. The sample gives over 150,000 clones, 84% of which show up once; 0.35% to 0.45% is in the top ten. This TCR was sampled from a boy between 2 and 10 years old in good health and CMV-seronegative. V and J are TRBV27 and TRBJ2-7; D possibly corresponds to TRBD1 (6 bases). The specimen was PBMCs. CDR3 sequence: CASSLSTGEVTYEQYF. CDR3 coding DNA: TGTGCCAGCAGTTTATCGACAGGCGAGGTCACCTACGAGCAGTACTTC.